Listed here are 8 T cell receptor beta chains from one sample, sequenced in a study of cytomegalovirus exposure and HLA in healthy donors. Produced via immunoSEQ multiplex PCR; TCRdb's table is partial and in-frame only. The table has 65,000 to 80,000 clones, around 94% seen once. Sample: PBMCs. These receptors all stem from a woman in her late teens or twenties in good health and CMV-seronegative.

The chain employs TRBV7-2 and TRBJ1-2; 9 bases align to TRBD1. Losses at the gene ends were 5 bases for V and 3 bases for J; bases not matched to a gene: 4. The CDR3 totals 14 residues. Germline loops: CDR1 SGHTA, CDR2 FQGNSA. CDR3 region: CASSLGQGDYGYTF. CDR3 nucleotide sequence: TGTGCCAGCAGCCTGGGACAGGGCGACTATGGCTACACCTTC.

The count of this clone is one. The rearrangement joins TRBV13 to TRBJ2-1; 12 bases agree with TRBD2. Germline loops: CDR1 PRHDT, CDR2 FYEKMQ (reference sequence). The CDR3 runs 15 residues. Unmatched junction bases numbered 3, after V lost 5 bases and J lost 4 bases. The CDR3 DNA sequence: TGTGCCAGCAGCGACGGACTAGCGGGATACAATGAGCAGTTCTTC. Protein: CASSDGLAGYNEQFF.

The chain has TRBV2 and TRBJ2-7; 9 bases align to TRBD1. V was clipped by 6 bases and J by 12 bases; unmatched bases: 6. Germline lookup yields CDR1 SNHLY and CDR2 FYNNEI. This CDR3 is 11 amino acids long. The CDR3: CASRDRGGPYF. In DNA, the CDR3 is TGTGCCAGCAGGGACAGGGGAGGCCCGTACTTC. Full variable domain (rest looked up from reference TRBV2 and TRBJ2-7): EPEVTQTPSHQVTQMGQEVILRCVPISNHLYFYWYRQILGQKVEFLVSFYNNEISEKSEIFDDQFSVERPDGSNFTLKIRSTKLEDSAMYFCASRDRGGPYFGPGTRLTVT.

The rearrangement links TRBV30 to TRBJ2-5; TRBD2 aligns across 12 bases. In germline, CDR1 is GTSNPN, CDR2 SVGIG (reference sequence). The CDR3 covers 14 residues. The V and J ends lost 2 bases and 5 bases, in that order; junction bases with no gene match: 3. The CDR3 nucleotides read TGTGCCTGGAGTCAGCTAGCGGGGGGGGAGACCCAGTACTTC. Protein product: CAWSQLAGGETQYF.

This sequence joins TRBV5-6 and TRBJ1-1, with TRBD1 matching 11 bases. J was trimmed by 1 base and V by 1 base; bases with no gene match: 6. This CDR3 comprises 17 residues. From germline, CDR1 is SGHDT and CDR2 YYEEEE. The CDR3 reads CASSLTGTGGGNTEAFF. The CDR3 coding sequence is TGTGCCAGCAGCTTGACCGGGACAGGGGGAGGGAACACTGAAGCTTTCTTT.

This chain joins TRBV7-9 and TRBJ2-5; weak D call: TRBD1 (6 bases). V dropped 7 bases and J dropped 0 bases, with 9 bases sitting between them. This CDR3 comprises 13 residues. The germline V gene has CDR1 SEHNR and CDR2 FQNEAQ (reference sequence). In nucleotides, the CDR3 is TGTGCCAGCAACGGACAGAACCAAGAGACCCAGTACTTC. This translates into CASNGQNQETQYF.

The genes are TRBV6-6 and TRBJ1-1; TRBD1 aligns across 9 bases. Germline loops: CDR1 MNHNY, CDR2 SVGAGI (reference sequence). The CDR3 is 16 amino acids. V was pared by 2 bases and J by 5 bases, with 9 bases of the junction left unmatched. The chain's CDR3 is CASSYGTGTGNTEAFF. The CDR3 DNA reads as TGTGCCAGCAGTTACGGGACCGGGACAGGGAATACTGAAGCTTTCTTT.

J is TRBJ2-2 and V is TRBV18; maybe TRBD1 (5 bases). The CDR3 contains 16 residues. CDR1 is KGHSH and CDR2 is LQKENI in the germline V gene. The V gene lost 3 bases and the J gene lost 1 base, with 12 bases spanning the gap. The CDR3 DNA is TGTGCCAGCTCACCCAGGGATCAGCTGAACACCGGGGAGCTGTTTTTT. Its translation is CASSPRDQLNTGELFF.